This T cell receptor (beta chain) originates from a study of yellow fever vaccine responses in identical twins. Trimming removed 6 bases at V and 6 bases at J, with 18 bases between. This CDR3 contains 13 residues. CDR1 is SQVTM and CDR2 is ANQGSEA in the germline V gene. Points on this clonotype: Antigen unknown.

Notes on the study in general: Twins' T cell vaccine responses reportedly looked partly convergent, partly personalized.

MiXCR was run by TCRdb on the RT-PCR reads, yielding one entry per CDR3 protein. The sample yields around 780 distinct CDR3 sequences, more than 80% seen once. The receptor's source is a female donor who received the yellow fever vaccine. The chain uses TRBV29-1 and TRBJ2-7; D perhaps matches TRBD1 (7 bases). Sequences were derived from T cells from blood (PBMCs), unsorted or a sorted subset (not recorded which), sampled before or after yellow fever vaccination (not recorded which). This chain's CDR3 is CSVGQALGSEQYF. In DNA form, the CDR3 reads TGCAGCGTCGGACAGGCCCTCGGGAGCGAGCAGTACTTC.